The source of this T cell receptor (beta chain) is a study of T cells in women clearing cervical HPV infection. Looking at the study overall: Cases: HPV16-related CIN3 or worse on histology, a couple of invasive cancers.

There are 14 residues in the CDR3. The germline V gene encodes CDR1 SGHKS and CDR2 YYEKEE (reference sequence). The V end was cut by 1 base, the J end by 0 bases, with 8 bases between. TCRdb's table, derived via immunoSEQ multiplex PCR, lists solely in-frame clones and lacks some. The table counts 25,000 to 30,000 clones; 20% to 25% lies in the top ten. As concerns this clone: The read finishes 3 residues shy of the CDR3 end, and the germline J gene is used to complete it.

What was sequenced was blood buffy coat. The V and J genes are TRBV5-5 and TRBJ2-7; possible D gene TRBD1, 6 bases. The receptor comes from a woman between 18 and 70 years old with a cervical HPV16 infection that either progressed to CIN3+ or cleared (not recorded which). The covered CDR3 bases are TGTGCCAGCAGCTTGAGGACAGACTCCTACGAG. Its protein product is CASSLRTDSYE. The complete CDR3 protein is CASSLRTDSYEQYF.